The TCR beta chain under discussion was sequenced for a study of blood T cell repertoires in COVID-19. TCRdb keeps only in-frame clones here, not all; method: immunoSEQ multiplex PCR. The data show 300,000 to 400,000 clones, about 90% seen once. Either two negative PCRs, clearance, or symptom resolution qualified Cohort 3 donors as recovered. The CDR3 covers 14 residues. CDR1 and CDR2 (germline): LGHNA, YNFKEQ. V lost 4 bases and J lost 8, with 17 bases in between. Input material: PBMCs or T cells enriched from blood (not recorded which). The receptor was isolated from a man under 40 who had recovered from COVID-19. This chain connects TRBV4-2 to TRBJ1-2, with D perhaps TRBD1 (5 bases). The CDR3 protein is CASSPVGASGGYTF. CDR3 bases: TGTGCCAGCAGCCCCGTTGGGGCGTCCGGGGGCTACACCTTC.